A single sample is the source of the 31 T cell receptor beta chains below, sequenced in a study of T cells in Graves' hyperthyroidism and ophthalmopathy. Amplification yielded TCR beta CDR3 regions, with RNA transcripts as the source. The study used the HTBI primer set for a first-round RT-PCR of the TCR CDR3. TCRdb analysed the multiplex PCR reads with MiXCR anew, one entry per CDR3 protein. The table lists 490,000 or so distinct CDR3 sequences, more than 15% of them singletons. The sequenced sample consisted of blood. These receptors were taken from a woman in her twenties or thirties with Graves' ophthalmopathy.

This clonotype was seen many times. This rearrangement joins TRBV7-9 to TRBJ2-7; 10 bases agree with TRBD1. V dropped 3 bases and J dropped 5; count of bases not matched to a gene: 4. Germline loops: CDR1 SEHNR, CDR2 FQNEAQ (reference sequence). The CDR3 length is 14 residues. CDR3 nucleotide sequence: TGTGCCAGCAGCTTCCGGGACAGGGGAGACGAGCAGTACTTC. The encoded protein is CASSFRDRGDEQYF.

Many counts were recorded for this clonotype. CDR3 loop: CASSFTLYEQYF. The CDR3, as DNA: TGTGCCAGCAGTTTTACACTCTACGAGCAGTACTTC. This chain joins TRBV6-2 or TRBV6-3 and TRBJ2-7; D call uncertain. The V and J ends lost 4 bases and 3 bases respectively, with 7 bases between them. Germline V gene lookup returns CDR1 MNHEY and CDR2 SVGEGT. This CDR3 region has 12 residues.

The chain couples TRBV4-1 to TRBJ1-1; the D is unclear. CDR1 and CDR2 (germline): MGHRA, YSYEKL. Trimming removed 3 bases from V and 5 bases from J, with 10 bases in between. There are 13 residues in the CDR3. Written as DNA, the CDR3 is TGCGCCAGCAGCCAGAAGACAATTACTGAAGCTTTCTTT. Translation: CASSQKTITEAFF.

The genes are TRBV7-3 and TRBJ2-7; maybe TRBD1 (6 bases). Germline CDR1 SGHTA, CDR2 FQGTGA. V lost 5 bases and J lost 4, with 12 bases in between. The CDR3 extends over 13 amino acids. CDR3 bases: TGTGCCAGCAGCCCGGGGACAAGGTACGAGCAGTACTTC. This sequence encodes CASSPGTRYEQYF. The variable domain in full, completed from reference TRBV7-3 and TRBJ2-7, reads GAGVSQTPSNKVTEKGKYVELRCDPISGHTALYWYRQSLGQGPEFLIYFQGTGAADDSGLPNDRFFAVRPEGSVSTLKIQRTERGDSAVYLCASSPGTRYEQYFGPGTRLTVT.

This sequence joins TRBV4-1 and TRBJ2-1; no definite D call. The CDR3 totals 13 residues. Germline CDR1 is MGHRA and CDR2 is YSYEKL. Between the trimmed V and J ends, which lost 1 base and 8 bases, there was a span of 9 bases. In DNA form, the CDR3 reads TGCGCCAGCAGCCAAGTTAGGTCCCATGAGCAGTTCTTC. Protein: CASSQVRSHEQFF.

This clonotype was seen repeatedly, ten times or more. V is TRBV11-3 and J is TRBJ2-2; D gene unclear. The CDR3 is 12 amino acids. The V end lost 0 bases, the J end lost 6 bases, and 2 bases lay between the germline ends. From germline, CDR1 is SGHNT and CDR2 YENEEA. The CDR3 DNA is TGTGCCAGCAGCTTAGATCCCGGGGAGCTGTTTTTT. Translated: CASSLDPGELFF.

At least ten counts were recorded for this clonotype. This rearrangement joins TRBV6-1 to TRBJ1-6; no clear D gene. The V gene's germline CDR1 is MNHNS and CDR2 SASEGT. V was clipped by 3 bases and J by 9 bases, with 3 bases between them. The CDR3 has 11 residues. The CDR3 spells CASSDASPLHF. DNA of the CDR3: TGTGCCAGCAGTGACGCTTCACCCCTCCACTTT.

The rearrangement links TRBV10-3 to TRBJ2-3; 8 bases line up with TRBD1. Trimming removed 3 bases from V and 3 bases from J; junction bases left unmatched: 5. The CDR3 is 15 amino acids. The germline gives CDR1 ENHRY, CDR2 SYGVKD. Here the CDR3 DNA reads TGTGCCATCAGTGATCGTGACAGGGGAACAGATACGCAGTATTTT. Its translation: CAISDRDRGTDTQYF.

This clonotype has ten or more counts. The J gene is TRBJ2-1, the V gene TRBV5-1; 10 positions agree with TRBD1. V lost 4 bases and J lost 7; bases outside the gene matches: 14. Germline CDR1 and CDR2: SGHRS and YFSETQ. The CDR3 has 17 amino acids. CDR3 nucleotides: TGCGCCAGCAGCCCGGGTATACGGGACAGGGGAAGTAATGAGCAGTTCTTC. The encoded protein is CASSPGIRDRGSNEQFF. The variable domain in full, completed from reference TRBV5-1 and TRBJ2-1, reads KAGVTQTPRYLIKTRGQQVTLSCSPISGHRSVSWYQQTPGQGLQFLFEYFSETQRNKGNFPGRFSGRQFSNSRSEMNVSTLELGDSALYLCASSPGIRDRGSNEQFFGPGTRLTVL.

This clonotype was observed a few times. As DNA, the CDR3 is TGCAGTGCTCCTGACAGAAGGACGTCCTATTCCACTCAGTACTTC. Its protein is CSAPDRRTSYSTQYF. The V gene is TRBV20-1, the J gene TRBJ2-4; the D gene is possibly TRBD1 (5 bases). Per the germline V gene, CDR1 is DFQATT and CDR2 is SNEGSKA (reference sequence). The germline V and J ends were trimmed by 5 bases and 12 bases, with 26 bases remaining between them. CDR3 length equals 15 residues.

This clonotype was observed many times. This chain connects TRBV20-1 to TRBJ2-7; D is unclear. Germline CDR1 is DFQATT and CDR2 is SNEGSKA (reference sequence). Trimming shortened V by 2 bases and J by 5 bases, and 10 bases separated the two germline ends. This CDR3 is built from 12 residues. CDR3 loop: CSARRATHEQYF. As DNA, the CDR3 is TGCAGTGCTAGAAGGGCGACCCACGAGCAGTACTTC.

J is TRBJ1-5 and V is TRBV6-6; D is unclear. Deletions cut 0 bases from V and 0 bases from J, with 24 bases between. CDR3 length: 21 amino acids. Looked up from germline, CDR1 is MNHNY and CDR2 is SVGAGI (reference sequence). The CDR3 sequence: CASSYSFLPLAVLLSNQPQHF. The CDR3 bases are TGTGCCAGCAGTTACTCTTTCTTACCCCTGGCAGTACTTCTTAGCAATCAGCCCCAGCATTTT.

The table lists this clonotype with many counts. The chain has TRBV7-2 and TRBJ1-1; D call uncertain. With 5 bases removed from V and 4 bases from J, the gap between germline ends came to 17 bases. CDR1 is SGHTA and CDR2 is FQGNSA in the germline V gene. The CDR3 loop spans 15 amino acids. CDR3: CASSLNGAMGTEAFF. In nucleotides, the CDR3 is TGTGCCAGCAGCCTGAACGGTGCTATGGGCACTGAAGCTTTCTTT.

The rearrangement joins TRBV4-1 to TRBJ2-7; perhaps TRBD1 as D (5 bases). The CDR3 totals 15 residues. Trimming cost V 4 bases and J 3 bases, with 16 bases left between them. Per the germline V gene, CDR1 is MGHRA and CDR2 is YSYEKL. The CDR3, as DNA: TGCGCCAGCAGCCTCCAGGGAATAGGGGTCTACGAGCAGTACTTC. This gives the protein CASSLQGIGVYEQYF.

This clonotype appeared many times. The chain is built from TRBV7-2 and TRBJ1-2; D is possibly TRBD1 (6 bases). The germline V and J ends were trimmed by 5 bases and 4 bases, with 17 bases remaining between them. CDR3 size: 15 residues. Per germline, CDR1 SGHTA and CDR2 FQGNSA. CDR3: CASSPDWTETYGYTF. CDR3 coding DNA: TGTGCCAGCAGCCCGGACTGGACAGAAACCTATGGCTACACCTTC.

This clonotype was detected a few times. The J gene is TRBJ2-7, the V gene TRBV28; the match to TRBD2 covers 7 bases. V shed 8 bases, J shed 1 base, and the junction held 5 bases outside the gene matches. CDR1 is MDHEN and CDR2 is SYDVKM in the germline V gene. The CDR3 is made up of 13 amino acids. The CDR3 region is CASRPSGSYEQYF. CDR3 sequence (DNA): TGTGCCAGCCGACCTAGCGGATCCTACGAGCAGTACTTC.

This clonotype was recorded many times. The genes are TRBV20-1 and TRBJ2-5; D might be TRBD1 (6 bases). The ends were cut back, 0 bases at V and 0 bases at J, with 11 bases in the middle. The CDR3 has 15 amino acids. Germline CDR1 and CDR2: DFQATT and SNEGSKA (reference sequence). DNA for the CDR3: TGCAGTGCTAGAGATACCGGGACAAACCAAGAGACCCAGTACTTC. Amino acids: CSARDTGTNQETQYF.

This clonotype was counted at least ten times. The chain carries TRBV20-1 and TRBJ2-3; D is undetermined. This CDR3 is built from 14 residues. Trimming cost V 6 bases and J 0 bases, with 13 bases left between them. Germline V gene lookup returns CDR1 DFQATT and CDR2 SNEGSKA (reference sequence). The CDR3 spells CSAQSPPSTDTQYF. CDR3 bases: TGCAGTGCCCAATCTCCCCCTAGCACAGATACGCAGTATTTT.

This clonotype was recorded at least ten times. The rearrangement links TRBV20-1 to TRBJ2-3, with 7 bases matching TRBD1. CDR1 is DFQATT, CDR2 SNEGSKA, per germline (reference sequence). V shed 4 bases and J 6 bases; nucleotides not matched to a gene: 13. This CDR3 is built from 15 residues. The CDR3 nucleotides read TGCAGTGCTATACGAGGGGGCTCCGCCAGGGATACGCAGTATTTT. Translated: CSAIRGGSARDTQYF.

The V gene is TRBV29-1, the J gene TRBJ2-7; TRBD1 aligns across 9 bases. Germline V gene data show CDR1 as SQVTM and CDR2 as ANQGSEA. V gave up 6 bases and J gave up 0 bases; unmatched junction bases: 6. The CDR3 has 14 residues. Here the CDR3 reads CSVAPGQGSYEQYF. For the CDR3, the DNA is TGCAGCGTCGCTCCGGGACAGGGCTCCTACGAGCAGTACTTC.

The chain is built from TRBV18 and TRBJ2-7; D might be TRBD2 (5 bases). This CDR3 has 15 residues. The V end was cut by 3 bases, the J end by 6 bases, with 18 bases between. CDR1 is KGHSH, CDR2 LQKENI, per germline. The CDR3 nucleotides read TGTGCCAGCTCACCCTTGGAGGTAACGCTAGGCGAGCAGTACTTC. Amino acid sequence: CASSPLEVTLGEQYF. Full variable domain (missing parts from reference TRBV18 and TRBJ2-7): NAGVMQNPRHLVRRRGQEARLRCSPMKGHSHVYWYRQLPEEGLKFMVYLQKENIIDESGMPKERFSAEFPKEGPSILRIQQVVRGDSAAYFCASSPLEVTLGEQYFGPGTRLTVT.

This clonotype was seen a few times. A read error may account for a junction end that differs from germline. The chain links TRBV6-1 to TRBJ2-2; D possibly corresponds to TRBD1 (7 bases). Germline-derived CDR1 and CDR2 are MNHNS and SASEGT. The CDR3 consists of 16 residues. This chain's CDR3 is CAGSWDSWRGGGELFF. The CDR3 nucleotides are TGTGCCGGCAGCTGGGACAGTTGGAGGGGTGGCGGGGAGCTGTTTTTT.

This clonotype was observed a handful of times. The chain joins TRBV5-1 to TRBJ2-1, with 10 bases matching TRBD1. The CDR3 runs 16 residues. J was trimmed by 4 bases and V by 0 bases; bases with no gene match: 4. CDR1 is SGHRS and CDR2 is YFSETQ in the germline V gene. The CDR3 region is CASSLVDRGLYNEQFF. The CDR3 DNA sequence: TGCGCCAGCAGCTTGGTCGACAGGGGGCTATACAATGAGCAGTTCTTC.

V usage is TRBV20-1 and J usage is TRBJ2-7, with a tentative D call TRBD1 (5 bases). Germline CDR1 and CDR2: DFQATT and SNEGSKA (reference sequence). The CDR3 loop spans 13 amino acids. V lost 3 bases to trimming and J lost 3 bases, with 12 bases between them. CDR3 coding DNA: TGCAGTGCTAGTGTGGACAAAAACTACGAGCAGTACTTC. Amino acids: CSASVDKNYEQYF.

The gene calls are TRBV15 and TRBJ2-1; tentative D call: TRBD2 (6 bases). The CDR3 has 17 amino acids. Germline CDR1 and CDR2: LNHNV and YYDKDF (reference sequence). V shed 4 bases and J shed 0 bases, with 16 bases lying between them. This CDR3 reads CATSTGTLGGSYNEQFF. The CDR3 DNA follows: TGTGCCACCAGCACCGGAACCTTGGGGGGCTCCTACAATGAGCAGTTCTTC.

This clonotype has at least ten counts. The V call is TRBV5-1, the J call TRBJ2-1; D remains ambiguous. Per the germline V gene, CDR1 is SGHRS and CDR2 is YFSETQ. The CDR3 is made up of 13 amino acids. V was pared by 0 bases and J by 8 bases, with 9 bases between. CDR3 bases: TGCGCCAGCAGCTTGGGGGGTCTCGATGAGCAGTTCTTC. It is translated as CASSLGGLDEQFF.

In its sample, this clonotype was seen many times. The rearrangement links TRBV12-3 or TRBV12-4 to TRBJ1-1; possible D gene TRBD1, 6 bases. V was shortened by 5 bases and J by 9 bases, with 25 bases between the two germline ends. This CDR3 has 16 residues. CDR3 DNA: TGTGCCAGCAGTCCCGGACAGTTGGGCAGAAGGCGTCAAGCTTTCTTT. Amino acid sequence: CASSPGQLGRRRQAFF.

This clonotype showed up many times. The genes are TRBV20-1 and TRBJ2-7; D gene ambiguous. The germline V gene encodes CDR1 DFQATT and CDR2 SNEGSKA (reference sequence). The length of the CDR3 is 15 residues. Trimming removed 0 bases from V and 0 bases from J, with 12 bases in between. CDR3 residues: CSARDLPGSSYEQYF. The CDR3 nucleotides read TGCAGTGCTAGAGATCTGCCAGGCAGCTCCTACGAGCAGTACTTC.

Of note for this clonotype: The CDR3 does not close with the conserved phenylalanine or tryptophan, likely indicating a read error. The genes are TRBV7-9 and TRBJ1-6, with D perhaps TRBD1 (6 bases). The germline V gene encodes CDR1 SEHNR and CDR2 FQNEAQ (reference sequence). Trimming cost V 6 bases and J 9 bases, with 15 bases left between them. There are 14 residues in the CDR3. The CDR3, as DNA: TGTGCCAGCAGTCTACAGGGAATGGGTTCACCCCTCCACTCT. Protein sequence: CASSLQGMGSPLHS.

This clonotype was seen more than once but under ten times. CDR3 region: CASSYYGQGQNEQYF. CDR3 nucleotides: TGTGCCAGCAGTTACTACGGACAGGGGCAGAACGAGCAGTACTTC. The chain has TRBV6-6 and TRBJ2-7; 9 bases are a match to TRBD1. Trimming cost V 1 base and J 5 bases; bases outside gene matches: 6. Germline V gives CDR1 MNHNY, CDR2 SVGAGI (reference sequence). The CDR3 length is 15 residues.

This clonotype was found many times. V and J are TRBV7-3 and TRBJ2-1; D is perhaps TRBD2 (6 bases). CDR3 size: 16 residues. CDR1 and CDR2 (germline): SGHTA, FQGTGA. V lost 4 bases, J lost 10 bases, and 23 bases lay in between. CDR3 bases: TGTGCCAGCAGCTCCCCAGGAGGGATCGAGTTTCGGGAGCAGTTCTTC. Translation gives CASSSPGGIEFREQFF. Together with reference TRBV7-3 and TRBJ2-1, the CDR3 gives the full variable domain: GAGVSQTPSNKVTEKGKYVELRCDPISGHTALYWYRQSLGQGPEFLIYFQGTGAADDSGLPNDRFFAVRPEGSVSTLKIQRTERGDSAVYLCASSSPGGIEFREQFFGPGTRLTVL.